This TCR beta chain was observed in a study of CD8 T cells in Susac syndrome. TCR beta sequencing covered blood CD8+ and CD4+ T cells. Included as multiple sclerosis controls were treatment-naive patients who had stable or active relapsing-remitting disease. Both CD4+ and CD8+ T cells were negatively isolated, and TEMRA cells underwent FACS enrichment. The CDR3 runs to 16 residues. The germline CDR1 and CDR2 sequences are SQVTM and ANQGSEA. After removal of 1 base from V and 1 base from J, the junction contained 6 bases not matched to a gene. RNA in amounts of roughly 0.5 to 1 ug was reverse transcribed with random hexamers. Multiplex PCR with immunoSEQ amplified the TCR beta CDR3 across 54 Vbeta and 13 Jbeta. In TCRdb, the immunoSEQ multiplex PCR reads were re-called with MiXCR into one record per CDR3 protein. This table has around 180,000 distinct CDR3 sequences, around 95% appearing once.

The chain has TRBV29-1 and TRBJ1-1, with TRBD1 identical over 10 bases. What was sequenced was CD4+ T cells from PBMCs. The receptor was isolated from a human donor with multiple sclerosis. The CDR3 DNA is TGCAGCGTTGAAGGGGACAGGGGCACACAGAACACTGAAGCTTTCTTT. Translation: CSVEGDRGTQNTEAFF. The whole variable domain, filled in from reference TRBV29-1 and TRBJ1-1, reads SAVISQKPSRDICQRGTSLTIQCQVDSQVTMMFWYRQQPGQSLTLIATANQGSEATYESGFVIDKFPISRPNLTFSTLTVSNMSPEDSSIYLCSVEGDRGTQNTEAFFGQGTRLTVV.